These 30 T cell receptor beta chains came from one sample sequenced in a study of blood T cell repertoires in COVID-19. Profiled with immunoSEQ multiplex PCR; TCRdb holds only in-frame clones, not every one. The data show roughly 70,000 clones, with 70% to 90% seen just once and 2.5% to 3% held by the top ten. Sample: peripheral blood. The receptor source for this set is a man aged 70 or older with active or convalescent COVID-19.

The chain uses TRBV2 and TRBJ2-7; D perhaps matches TRBD1 (6 bases). CDR3 size: 13 residues. V was pared by 4 bases and J by 3 bases, with 10 bases between. Per the germline V gene, CDR1 is SNHLY and CDR2 is FYNNEI. The CDR3 spells CASSADRNYEQYF. The CDR3 DNA reads as TGTGCCAGCAGTGCAGACAGGAACTACGAGCAGTACTTC.

The CDR3 DNA sequence: TGTGCCAGCAGTTTGCCTGAGGGGGCGAGTACCGGGGAGCTGTTTTTT. Its translation is CASSLPEGASTGELFF. J is TRBJ2-2 and V is TRBV28; 7 bases line up with TRBD1. Germline CDR1 and CDR2: MDHEN and SYDVKM. With V trimmed by 3 bases and J by 5 bases, 9 bases remained unmatched. The CDR3 spans 16 residues.

The chain links TRBV21-1 to TRBJ1-1; the D call in the table, TRBD1, was not verified against the DNA. TRBV21-1 is listed as a pseudogene. CDR3 length: 14 amino acids. The CDR3 nucleotides read TGTGCCAGCAGCAACGTCAGGGGTAACACTGAAGCTTTCTTT. Its translation is CASSNVRGNTEAFF.

J is TRBJ1-1 and V is TRBV5-1; D is unclear. V dropped 2 bases and J dropped 3 bases, with 14 bases sitting between them. The CDR3 is 15 residues long. Per the germline V gene, CDR1 is SGHRS and CDR2 is YFSETQ. In nucleotides, the CDR3 is TGCGCCAGCAGCTTAGATAGCCCGGTGGACACTGAAGCTTTCTTT. It codes for CASSLDSPVDTEAFF.

In this sample, this clone turned up once. This chain uses TRBV6-1 with TRBJ2-2; the D gene is possibly TRBD2 (7 bases). V shed 1 base and J shed 5 bases, with 14 bases lying between them. Germline CDR1 and CDR2: MNHNS and SASEGT. This CDR3 spans 16 amino acids. CDR3 protein: CASSEVGGRGTGELFF. The DNA of the CDR3 is TGTGCCAGCAGTGAAGTCGGGGGGCGAGGGACCGGGGAGCTGTTTTTT.

This clone was detected once. The chain links TRBV13 to TRBJ1-1, with a tentative D call TRBD1 (5 bases). This CDR3 is built from 15 residues. Germline V gene data show CDR1 as PRHDT and CDR2 as FYEKMQ (reference sequence). The V end lost 6 bases, the J end lost 1 base, and 15 bases lay between the germline ends. The CDR3 sequence is CASRPRATENTEAFF. CDR3 bases: TGTGCCAGCAGGCCCAGGGCTACAGAGAACACTGAAGCTTTCTTT.

The gene calls are TRBV5-1 and TRBJ1-5; maybe TRBD1 (6 bases). The V and J ends lost 0 bases and 4 bases respectively, with 8 bases between them. Germline V CDR1 and CDR2: SGHRS, YFSETQ. CDR3 size: 14 residues. CDR3 region: CASSLATGNQPQHF. The CDR3 nucleotides are TGCGCCAGCAGCTTGGCCACAGGGAATCAGCCCCAGCATTTT.

V usage is TRBV18 and J usage is TRBJ2-2; 7 bases align to TRBD1. With 7 bases clipped from V and 0 bases from J, the junction kept 2 bases outside the gene matches. This CDR3 has 14 amino acids. Germline CDR1 is KGHSH and CDR2 is LQKENI. This CDR3 reads CASLGTANTGELFF. The CDR3 DNA reads TGTGCCAGCTTAGGGACAGCGAACACCGGGGAGCTGTTTTTT.

The V and J genes are TRBV6-5 and TRBJ2-1; 12 bases match TRBD1. The CDR3 has 16 residues. Germline CDR1 is MNHEY and CDR2 is SVGAGI. The ends lost 1 base at V and 6 bases at J; junction bases unmatched: 4. The CDR3 sequence is CASSYYGGQGANEQFF. CDR3 in DNA: TGTGCCAGCAGTTACTATGGGGGACAGGGGGCCAATGAGCAGTTCTTC.

The chain joins TRBV6-5 to TRBJ1-6; D gene uncertain. V was clipped by 0 bases and J by 9 bases, with 15 bases between them. CDR1 and CDR2 from the germline V gene are MNHEY and SVGAGI. The CDR3 length is 16 residues. CDR3 amino acids: CASSYSILSPSSPLHF. The CDR3 DNA follows: TGTGCCAGCAGTTACTCTATCTTGTCTCCTTCTTCACCCCTCCACTTT.

The genes are TRBV2 and TRBJ2-7; 9 positions agree with TRBD1. V was pared by 9 bases and J by 2 bases, with 8 bases of the junction left unmatched. The V gene's germline CDR1 is SNHLY and CDR2 FYNNEI. This CDR3 is built from 14 residues. This CDR3 is CASTWTGATYEQYF. As DNA, the CDR3 is TGTGCCAGTACCTGGACAGGGGCTACCTACGAGCAGTACTTC.

The chain couples TRBV18 to TRBJ1-2; 8 bases are shared with TRBD1. This CDR3 comprises 17 residues. Germline V gene lookup returns CDR1 KGHSH and CDR2 LQKENI. After removal of 1 base from V and 4 bases from J, the junction contained 11 bases not matched to a gene. The chain's CDR3 is CASSPRTGSTQLYGYTF. In DNA form, the CDR3 reads TGTGCCAGCTCACCACGGACAGGGTCTACCCAACTCTATGGCTACACCTTC.

The chain employs TRBV2 and TRBJ2-5; TRBD1 agrees at 10 bases. There are 15 residues in the CDR3. V gave up 6 bases and J gave up 1 base; unmatched junction bases: 5. Germline CDR1 SNHLY, CDR2 FYNNEI. The CDR3 region has the DNA TGTGCCAGCAGACCCGACAGGGGGCTCCAAGAGACCCAGTACTTC. Its translation: CASRPDRGLQETQYF.

This sequence joins TRBV25-1 and TRBJ2-1, with D maybe TRBD2 (6 bases). The CDR3 length is 15 residues. Trimming took off 7 bases at V and 4 bases at J, with 17 bases between the two ends. Germline CDR1 MGHDK, CDR2 SYGVNS. CDR3 nucleotide sequence: TGTGCCAGCACCGGGAGAGGAGGGGCATACAATGAGCAGTTCTTC. It translates to CASTGRGGAYNEQFF.

The genes are TRBV6-6 and TRBJ1-3; D is unclear. The length of the CDR3 is 16 residues. Trimming left V 7 bases short and J 3 bases short, with 19 bases between. Per the germline V gene, CDR1 is MNHNY and CDR2 is SVGAGI (reference sequence). The CDR3: CASTDPTTRYGNTIYF. CDR3 bases: TGTGCCAGCACCGACCCAACTACACGGTATGGAAACACCATATATTTT.

Written as DNA, the CDR3 is TGCGCCAGCAGCCCGGGACAGGTTCTTTACAATGAGCAGTTCTTC. As protein: CASSPGQVLYNEQFF. The genes are TRBV5-1 and TRBJ2-1, with 8 bases identical to TRBD1. The CDR3 is 15 residues long. Germline V gene data show CDR1 as SGHRS and CDR2 as YFSETQ. The J segment lost 4 bases and the V segment lost 4 bases, leaving 7 bases of the junction unmatched.

This chain uses TRBV6-5 with TRBJ2-3; TRBD1 aligns across 8 bases. Germline lookup yields CDR1 MNHEY and CDR2 SVGAGI. J lost 4 bases, V lost 5 bases, and 8 bases had no gene match. The CDR3 is 15 amino acids. The CDR3 here is CASSLTGVRADTQYF. Written as DNA, the CDR3 is TGTGCCAGCAGTCTGACAGGGGTGAGGGCAGATACGCAGTATTTT.

The rearrangement uses TRBV28 and TRBJ2-7; perhaps TRBD1 as D (6 bases). Germline V lookup: CDR1 MDHEN, CDR2 SYDVKM. The CDR3 consists of 12 residues. V gave up 5 bases and J gave up 6 bases, with 11 bases separating them. The CDR3 here is CASSGTLLEQYF. CDR3 bases: TGTGCCAGCAGTGGGACACTTCTCGAGCAGTACTTC.

V usage is TRBV4-1 and J usage is TRBJ2-7; 9 nucleotides agree with TRBD1. The CDR3 covers 15 residues. CDR1 and CDR2 (germline): MGHRA, YSYEKL. The J segment lost 5 bases and the V segment lost 4 bases, leaving 9 bases of the junction unmatched. The CDR3 bases are TGCGCCAGCAGCCCTGGGACAGGGCAGAAGAACGAGCAGTACTTC. It encodes CASSPGTGQKNEQYF.

The chain carries TRBV5-1 and TRBJ2-5; TRBD2 aligns across 9 bases. CDR1 and CDR2 from the germline V gene are SGHRS and YFSETQ. The CDR3 is 15 residues long. V was pared by 4 bases and J by 4 bases, with 8 bases of the junction left unmatched. The CDR3 DNA reads TGCGCCAGCAGCCAAGATGGGACTAGCAGAGAGACCCAGTACTTC. As protein: CASSQDGTSRETQYF.

This chain uses TRBV10-2 with TRBJ1-3, with 7 bases matching TRBD1. CDR1 and CDR2 (germline): WSHSY, SAAADI. The CDR3 consists of 15 residues. V lost 2 bases and J lost 2; bases outside the gene matches: 3. The CDR3 is CASSERGGTGNTIYF. The CDR3 coding sequence is TGCGCCAGCAGTGAGAGAGGGGGCACTGGAAACACCATATATTTT.

The chain employs TRBV5-1 and TRBJ1-6; D possibly corresponds to TRBD1 (5 bases). The germline V gene encodes CDR1 SGHRS and CDR2 YFSETQ. The CDR3 extends over 15 amino acids. The V end lost 0 bases, the J end lost 8 bases, and 12 bases lay between the germline ends. CDR3 loop: CASSLEQEKYSPLHF. The CDR3 nucleotides read TGCGCCAGCAGCTTGGAACAGGAAAAGTATTCACCCCTCCACTTT.

The J gene is TRBJ1-5, the V gene TRBV12-3 or TRBV12-4, with D hard to call. V was trimmed by 5 bases and J by 2 bases, leaving 7 bases between them. The CDR3 totals 13 residues. The DNA for the CDR3 is TGTGCCAGCAGTCCCAGTCGCAATCAGCCCCAGCATTTT. It translates to CASSPSRNQPQHF.

The chain has TRBV6-5 and TRBJ2-1, with D tentatively TRBD2 (6 bases). The germline V gene encodes CDR1 MNHEY and CDR2 SVGAGI. Trimming shortened V by 6 bases and J by 13 bases, and 16 bases separated the two germline ends. The CDR3 runs to 12 residues. The CDR3 coding sequence is TGTGCCAGCAGGGTATCGGGGCGGGAACAGTTCTTC. Translated: CASRVSGREQFF.

This clone was seen once. The chain recombines TRBV5-1 with TRBJ2-5, with D unclear. This CDR3 comprises 13 residues. Trimming removed 3 bases at V and 2 bases at J, with 8 bases between. Germline V gene sequence: CDR1 SGHRS, CDR2 YFSETQ. The CDR3 DNA sequence: TGCGCCAGCAGCTCAACAAAACAAGAGACCCAGTACTTC. Protein sequence: CASSSTKQETQYF.

This clone was counted once. The V and J genes are TRBV15 and TRBJ2-4; 9 bases fit TRBD2. Germline V lookup: CDR1 LNHNV, CDR2 YYDKDF (reference sequence). The CDR3 consists of 17 residues. The junction had 16 bases not matched to a gene; V was cut back by 5 bases and J by 8 bases. CDR3: CATSPRLGAVAGDIQYF. CDR3 coding DNA: TGTGCCACCAGCCCGAGACTTGGGGCGGTAGCGGGAGACATTCAGTACTTC.

CDR3 coding DNA: TGTGCCATCAGTAACCGGGACACTGAGCAGTTCTTC. Translated, it gives CAISNRDTEQFF. This chain links TRBV10-3 with TRBJ2-1; tentative D call: TRBD1 (6 bases). V was clipped by 5 bases and J by 9 bases, with 11 bases between them. Germline V gene sequence: CDR1 ENHRY, CDR2 SYGVKD. This CDR3 has 12 amino acids.

The chain is built from TRBV13 and TRBJ2-7; 9 nucleotides agree with TRBD1. The V segment lost 5 bases and the J segment 5 bases; nucleotides outside the gene matches: 7. Germline V gives CDR1 PRHDT, CDR2 FYEKMQ (reference sequence). This CDR3 is 14 amino acids long. The CDR3 DNA sequence: TGTGCCAGCAGCACCCGGGACAGGGACCACGAGCAGTACTTC. Translation: CASSTRDRDHEQYF.

The J gene is TRBJ2-7, the V gene TRBV27, with D perhaps matching TRBD1 (5 bases). Trimming stripped 7 bases from V and 1 base from J, with 17 bases between. Per the germline V gene, CDR1 is MNHEY and CDR2 is SMNVEV (reference sequence). This CDR3 is 15 amino acids long. The CDR3 DNA reads TGTGCCAGCATGAATCTTCAACCAGGGTCCTACGAGCAGTACTTC. It encodes CASMNLQPGSYEQYF.

V gene TRBV2 combines with J gene TRBJ1-5; D not certain. CDR1 is SNHLY and CDR2 is FYNNEI in the germline V gene. This CDR3 has 13 amino acids. The V and J ends lost 5 bases and 4 bases respectively, with 9 bases between them. DNA for the CDR3: TGTGCCAGCAGTCAGGATCTTAATCAGCCCCAGCATTTT. Translated, it gives CASSQDLNQPQHF.